This is a list of T cell receptor beta chains from one sample in a study of blood T cells in healthy people across ages. Each CDR3 protein is one row after TCRdb ran MiXCR on the 5' RACE reads. The sample includes approximately 800,000 distinct CDR3 sequences, 45% to 70% of them seen just once. Sequencing input: blood. These receptors all come from a man between 35 and 55 years old in good health. Both conserved end residues are part of each CDR3. Each record gives: J gene, clone size, D gene, V gene, CDR3 DNA, CDR3 protein. D genes are given only for firm matches. Rows may omit the clone size; those that give it use once, few, many or a size class.

>TRBJ2-5|.|.|TRBV28
TGTGCCACAAACCAACGGGACTCCGAGACGTACCAAGAGACCCAGTACTTC
CATNQRDSETYQETQYF
>TRBJ2-7|.|TRBD2|TRBV5-5
TGTGCCAGCAGCTACAGACTAGCGGGATACTACGAGCAGTACTTC
CASSYRLAGYYEQYF
>TRBJ2-6|.|TRBD1|TRBV12-3/TRBV12-4
TGTGCCAGCAGAACAGGACAGGGGGCGCGAGGGGCCAACGTCCTGACTTTC
CASRTGQGARGANVLTF
>TRBJ1-4|.|.|TRBV6-5
TGTGCCAGCAGTTACGTGACGGCCCCTCGACAAAAACTGTTTTTT
CASSYVTAPRQKLFF
>TRBJ2-3|.|TRBD2|TRBV7-2
TGTGCCAGCAGCACCCACGGTAGGCTAGCGGGGGACGCGCAGTATTTT
CASSTHGRLAGDAQYF
>TRBJ2-3|.|.|TRBV3-1
TGTGCCAGCAGCCAAGAGGATATGGATACGCAGTATTTT
CASSQEDMDTQYF
>TRBJ2-5|.|TRBD2|TRBV7-2
TGTGCCAGCAGTAATAGAGCGGGGGGGTACCAAGAGACCCAGTACTTC
CASSNRAGGYQETQYF
>TRBJ1-6|.|.|TRBV6-1
TGTGCCAGCAGCCCGACGAGACGGAAAAGGACAACGTATAATTCACCCCTCCACTTT
CASSPTRRKRTTYNSPLHF
>TRBJ2-6|once|.|TRBV9
TGTGCCAGCCTGGGACGGACGAGCTCTGGGGCCAACGTCCTGACTTTC
CASLGRTSSGANVLTF
>TRBJ2-7|few|.|TRBV29-1
TGCAGCGTTGTTCGGGCTCCCTCCTACGAGCAGTACTTC
CSVVRAPSYEQYF
>TRBJ2-4|few|.|TRBV7-9
TGTGCCAGCAGTGAGGGGCGGGACATTCAGTACTTC
CASSEGRDIQYF
>TRBJ1-1|.|.|TRBV25-1
TGTGCCAGCAGTGAGACAGGCATTGGTCATCGGACCAAGCACACTGAAGCTTTCTTT
CASSETGIGHRTKHTEAFF
>TRBJ2-1|.|.|TRBV5-4
TGTGCCAGCAGTCGGACTCCCTCGGGCAATGAGCAGTTCTTC
CASSRTPSGNEQFF
>TRBJ2-7|.|TRBD2|TRBV5-1
TGCGCCAGCAGAAGGGAAGGTAGCGGGAGTTGGAATAGCTACGAGCAGTACTTC
CASRREGSGSWNSYEQYF
>TRBJ2-3|.|TRBD2|TRBV6-5
TGTGCCAGCAGGAGCGGGAGGGCCAGCACAGATACGCAGTATTTT
CASRSGRASTDTQYF
>TRBJ1-3|.|.|TRBV9
TGTGCCAGCAGCGTAGGTCTATCGACGGGAAACACCATATATTTT
CASSVGLSTGNTIYF
>TRBJ2-5|.|TRBD2|TRBV12-3/TRBV12-4
TGTGCCAGCAGTTTACTTAGCGGGGCCCAAGAGACCCAGTACTTC
CASSLLSGAQETQYF
>TRBJ2-7|once|TRBD2|TRBV9
TGTGCCAGCAGCGTAGCCCCAGCGGGAGGGCTGTACGAGCAGTACTTC
CASSVAPAGGLYEQYF
>TRBJ2-5|.|TRBD2|TRBV6-6
TGTGCCAGCAGCCGACTAGCCATCGAGAAAGAGACCCAGTACTTC
CASSRLAIEKETQYF
>TRBJ2-3|.|.|TRBV29-1
TGCAGCGTTGAAGAGGTACGGGGTAGCACAGATACGCAGTATTTT
CSVEEVRGSTDTQYF
>TRBJ2-7|.|TRBD2|TRBV12-3/TRBV12-4
TGTGCCAGCGGGGCTAGCGGGGGGTACAATGAGCAGTACTTC
CASGASGGYNEQYF
>TRBJ1-1|.|TRBD1|TRBV7-6
TGTGCCAGCAGCTTAGGCGGGGGACAGGGGGCTGCTGAAGCTTTCTTT
CASSLGGGQGAAEAFF